The TCR beta chain under discussion was sequenced for a study of CD8+CD57+ T cells in acquired aplastic anemia. About the research overall: DNA from sorted CD4+ and CD8+ cells averaged approximately 2.9 ug.

In its sample, this clonotype was seen once. As yet, its antigen is unknown. Previously, flow cytometry had revealed CD8+CD57+ cell expansion in the patients chosen for sequencing. Prior therapy had not been administered to any patient at the time of blood sampling. Study findings and constraints: Patient and control CD8+ Simpson's diversity was not significantly different. Overlapping CD8+ CDR3 repertoires of patients and controls contained 25 to 35 shared sequences.

Using genomic DNA as the template, TCR beta VDJ and CDR3 profiling was carried out. Each CDR3 protein is one row after TCRdb ran MiXCR on the reads. Of around 200,000 distinct CDR3 sequences listed, roughly 50% were seen once; the top ten hold over 10%. The sequence derives from a human donor with aplastic anemia. Sequencing was performed on sorted CD4+, CD8+, or CD8+CD57+ T cells (not recorded which) from PBMCs.

CDR3 sequence reads: CSVSIQGHGYTF. CDR3 bases: TGCAGCGTCTCTATCCAGGGACATGGCTACACCTTC. The rearrangement joins TRBV29-1 to TRBJ1-2; TRBD1 is a possible D gene (5 bases). This CDR3 is built from 12 residues. The V end lost 6 bases, the J end lost 6 bases, and 14 bases lay between the germline ends. Germline V CDR1 and CDR2: SQVTM, ANQGSEA.